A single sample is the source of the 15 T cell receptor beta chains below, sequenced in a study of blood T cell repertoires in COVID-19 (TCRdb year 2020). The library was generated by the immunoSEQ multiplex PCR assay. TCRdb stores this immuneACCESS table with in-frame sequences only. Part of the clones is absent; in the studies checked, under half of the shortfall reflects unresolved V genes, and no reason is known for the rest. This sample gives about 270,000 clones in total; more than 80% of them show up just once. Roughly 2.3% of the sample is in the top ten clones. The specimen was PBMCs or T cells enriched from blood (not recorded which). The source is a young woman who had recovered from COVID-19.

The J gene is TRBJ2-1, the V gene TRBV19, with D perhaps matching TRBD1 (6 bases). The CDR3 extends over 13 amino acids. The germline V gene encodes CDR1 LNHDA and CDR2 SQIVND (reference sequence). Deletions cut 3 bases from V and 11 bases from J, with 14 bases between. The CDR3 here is CASSMLDRPKQFF. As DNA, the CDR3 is TGTGCCAGTAGTATGTTAGACAGGCCGAAGCAGTTCTTC.

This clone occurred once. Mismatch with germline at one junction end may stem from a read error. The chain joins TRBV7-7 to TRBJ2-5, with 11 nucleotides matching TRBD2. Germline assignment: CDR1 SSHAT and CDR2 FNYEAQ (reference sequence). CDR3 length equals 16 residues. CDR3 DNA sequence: TGTGCTAGCAGCTTATCTTCTAGCGGGGGGTTGGGGACCCAGTACTTC. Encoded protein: CASSLSSSGGLGTQYF.

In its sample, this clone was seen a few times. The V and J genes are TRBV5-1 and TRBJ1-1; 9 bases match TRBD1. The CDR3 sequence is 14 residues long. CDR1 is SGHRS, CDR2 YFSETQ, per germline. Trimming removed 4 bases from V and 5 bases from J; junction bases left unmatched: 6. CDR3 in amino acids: CASSRGQGETEAFF. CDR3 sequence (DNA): TGCGCCAGCAGCCGGGGACAGGGAGAGACTGAAGCTTTCTTT.

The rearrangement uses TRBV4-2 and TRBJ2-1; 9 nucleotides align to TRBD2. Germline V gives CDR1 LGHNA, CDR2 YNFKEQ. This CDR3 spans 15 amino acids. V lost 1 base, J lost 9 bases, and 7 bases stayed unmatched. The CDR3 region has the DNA TGTGCCAGCAGCCAAGCCAGCGGGGGGTCCACTGAGCAGTTCTTC. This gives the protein CASSQASGGSTEQFF.

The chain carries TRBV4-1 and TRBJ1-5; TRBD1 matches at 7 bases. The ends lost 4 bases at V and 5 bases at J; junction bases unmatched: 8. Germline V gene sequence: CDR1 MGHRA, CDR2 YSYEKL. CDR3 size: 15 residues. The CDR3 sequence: CASSRETGRYQPQHF. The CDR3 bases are TGCGCCAGCAGCCGAGAGACAGGGAGATATCAGCCCCAGCATTTT.

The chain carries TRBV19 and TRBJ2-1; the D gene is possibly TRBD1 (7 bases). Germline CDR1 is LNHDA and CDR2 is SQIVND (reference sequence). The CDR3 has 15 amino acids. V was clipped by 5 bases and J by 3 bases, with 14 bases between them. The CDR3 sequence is CASSPGGQFYNEQFF. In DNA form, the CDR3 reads TGTGCCAGTAGTCCCGGGGGACAGTTCTACAATGAGCAGTTCTTC.

For the CDR3, the DNA is TGTGCCAGCAGTTCTGACAGGGACGGTGGCTACACCTTC. The encoded protein is CASSSDRDGGYTF. The chain has TRBV12-3 or TRBV12-4 and TRBJ1-2; 7 bases fit TRBD1. This CDR3 region has 13 residues. The junction had 6 bases not matched to a gene; V was cut back by 4 bases and J by 7 bases.

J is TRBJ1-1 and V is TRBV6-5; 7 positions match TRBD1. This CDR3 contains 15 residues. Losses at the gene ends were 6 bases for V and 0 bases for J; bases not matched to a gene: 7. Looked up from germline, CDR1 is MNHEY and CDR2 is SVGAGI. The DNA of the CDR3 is TGTGCCAGCAGGCCTCGGGACAGCATGAACACTGAAGCTTTCTTT. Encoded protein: CASRPRDSMNTEAFF.

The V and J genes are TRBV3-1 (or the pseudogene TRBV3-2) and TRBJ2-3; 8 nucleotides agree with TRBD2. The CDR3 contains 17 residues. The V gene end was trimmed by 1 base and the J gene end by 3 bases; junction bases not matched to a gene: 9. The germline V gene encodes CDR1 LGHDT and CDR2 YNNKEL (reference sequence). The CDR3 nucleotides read TGTGCCAGCAGCCAAGCCCTTAGCGGGGACGCAACAGATACGCAGTATTTT. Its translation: CASSQALSGDATDTQYF.

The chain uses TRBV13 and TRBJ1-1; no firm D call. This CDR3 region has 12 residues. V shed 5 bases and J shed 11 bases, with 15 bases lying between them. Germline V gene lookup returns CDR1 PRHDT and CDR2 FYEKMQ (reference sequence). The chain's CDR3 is CASSAPVRGAFF. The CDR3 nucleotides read TGTGCCAGCAGCGCGCCAGTTCGAGGGGCTTTCTTT.

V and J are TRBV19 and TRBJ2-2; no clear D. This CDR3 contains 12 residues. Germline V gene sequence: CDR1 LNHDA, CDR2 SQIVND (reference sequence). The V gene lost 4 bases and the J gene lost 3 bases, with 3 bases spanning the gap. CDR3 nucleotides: TGTGCCAGTAGTACCTACACCGGGGAGCTGTTTTTT. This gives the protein CASSTYTGELFF.

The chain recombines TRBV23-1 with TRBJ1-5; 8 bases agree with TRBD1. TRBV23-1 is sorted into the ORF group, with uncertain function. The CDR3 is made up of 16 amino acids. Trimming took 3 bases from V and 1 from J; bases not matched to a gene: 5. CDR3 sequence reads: CASSHSQGASNQPQHF. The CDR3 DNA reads TGCGCCAGCAGTCACTCTCAGGGGGCGAGCAATCAGCCCCAGCATTTT.

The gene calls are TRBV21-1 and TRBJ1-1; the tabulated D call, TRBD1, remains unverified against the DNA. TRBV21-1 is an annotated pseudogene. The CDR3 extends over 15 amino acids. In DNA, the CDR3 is TGTGCCAGCAGTTTTCCCGGGACAGTAATCGCTGAAGCTTTCTTT. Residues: CASSFPGTVIAEAFF.

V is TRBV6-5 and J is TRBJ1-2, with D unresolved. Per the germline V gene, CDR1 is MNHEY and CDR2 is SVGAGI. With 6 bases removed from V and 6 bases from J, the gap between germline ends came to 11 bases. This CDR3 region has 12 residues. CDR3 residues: CASRTGSNGYTF. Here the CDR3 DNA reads TGTGCCAGCAGGACCGGGAGTAATGGCTACACCTTC.

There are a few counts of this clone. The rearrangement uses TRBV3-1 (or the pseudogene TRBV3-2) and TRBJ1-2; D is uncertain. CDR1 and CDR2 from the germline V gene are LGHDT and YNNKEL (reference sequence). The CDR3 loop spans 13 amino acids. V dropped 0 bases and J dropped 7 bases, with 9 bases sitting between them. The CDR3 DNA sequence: TGTGCCAGCAGCCAAGACCTTAGCCGTGGCTACACCTTC. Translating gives CASSQDLSRGYTF.